This T cell receptor beta chain was documented in a study of cytomegalovirus exposure and HLA in healthy donors. About the research overall: Samples from HLA-typed donors yielded around 85 million unique TCRs in an early data release.

Overall study results and limits: Analysis was carried out at a later point, and it linked a missense DCLRE1C variant to TCR beta V- and J-gene trimming. Confirmation was obtained in vitro that three CMV-associated chains are specific for CMV antigens.

In germline, CDR1 is SGDLS, CDR2 YYNGEE. This CDR3 has 15 amino acids. The V segment lost 5 bases and the J segment 5 bases; nucleotides outside the gene matches: 8. Concerning this clone itself: Its antigen remains unidentified.

PCR used 60 Vbeta primers and 13 Jbeta primers. Sequencing used immunoSEQ multiplex PCR; TCRdb keeps in-frame clones, though not all of them. The data include 120,000 or so clones; the top ten clones carry roughly 4%. The source material was PBMCs. This clonotype was obtained from a man in his late teens or twenties in good health and CMV-seronegative. The chain employs TRBV9 and TRBJ1-5, with 9 positions matching TRBD1. This chain's CDR3 is CASSKTGGDYQPQHF. DNA for the CDR3: TGTGCCAGCAGTAAAACAGGGGGCGACTATCAGCCCCAGCATTTT.